Listed here are 28 T cell receptor beta chains from one sample, sequenced in a study of cytomegalovirus exposure and HLA in healthy donors. PCR amplification relied on 60 Vbeta primers (plus 13 Jbeta primers). Clones were sequenced by immunoSEQ multiplex PCR, and TCRdb holds only the in-frame ones, with some missing. Of about 52,000 clones listed, about 50% are singletons. Sequenced material: PBMCs. The source of these receptors is a human donor in good health.

This clone was found a few times. This chain uses TRBV5-1 with TRBJ1-1; D is perhaps TRBD1 (6 bases). Germline V gene data show CDR1 as SGHRS and CDR2 as YFSETQ. Trimming cost V 3 bases and J 2 bases, with 17 bases left between them. The CDR3 length is 16 residues. The CDR3 loop is CASSSPSNRANTEAFF. The CDR3 region has the DNA TGCGCCAGCAGCTCCCCTTCTAACAGGGCCAACACTGAAGCTTTCTTT.

The rearrangement joins TRBV2 to TRBJ1-2, with 7 positions matching TRBD1. V lost 2 bases, J lost 6 bases, and 3 bases stayed unmatched. The CDR3 extends over 13 amino acids. The germline V gene encodes CDR1 SNHLY and CDR2 FYNNEI. The CDR3 loop is CASSEQGVDGYTF. In DNA, the CDR3 is TGTGCCAGCAGTGAACAGGGGGTCGATGGCTACACCTTC.

This rearrangement joins TRBV19 to TRBJ2-2, with 8 bases matching TRBD2. The length of the CDR3 is 17 residues. Germline CDR1 LNHDA, CDR2 SQIVND (reference sequence). V trimming: 5 bases; J trimming: 5 bases; junction bases outside the gene matches: 13. The CDR3, as DNA: TGTGCCAGTAGTGCGTCGGGGGGGCTGCGGGTTACCGGGGAGCTGTTTTTT. Its translation is CASSASGGLRVTGELFF.

This clone was seen only a few times. V and J are TRBV19 and TRBJ2-7; TRBD1 matches 10 bases. This CDR3 region has 15 residues. CDR1 and CDR2 from the germline V gene are LNHDA and SQIVND (reference sequence). V gave up 5 bases and J gave up 4 bases; unmatched junction bases: 8. CDR3 DNA: TGTGCCAGTAGTTCCTTGACAGGGGGCATTTACGAGCAGTACTTC. It codes for CASSSLTGGIYEQYF.

The rearrangement links TRBV27 to TRBJ1-2; 10 bases agree with TRBD1. This CDR3 is built from 14 residues. Germline assignment: CDR1 MNHEY and CDR2 SMNVEV (reference sequence). V shed 3 bases and J 8 bases; nucleotides not matched to a gene: 6. Here the CDR3 reads CASSFRQGAGGYTF. In DNA form, the CDR3 reads TGTGCCAGCAGTTTCAGACAGGGGGCGGGAGGCTACACCTTC.

The chain employs TRBV15 and TRBJ1-4, with D maybe TRBD1 (6 bases). V lost 5 bases to trimming and J lost 1 base, with 11 bases between them. The germline V gene has CDR1 LNHNV and CDR2 YYDKDF (reference sequence). This CDR3 is 15 amino acids long. Written as DNA, the CDR3 is TGTGCCACCAGCCCCCTACAGGGAACTAATGAAAAACTGTTTTTT. It codes for CATSPLQGTNEKLFF.

This clone was counted a few times. The chain is built from TRBV29-1 and TRBJ2-7; TRBD1 agrees at 7 bases. In germline, CDR1 is SQVTM, CDR2 ANQGSEA. J lost 2 bases, V lost 1 base, and 11 bases had no gene match. The CDR3 runs to 16 residues. CDR3 bases: TGCAGCGTTGAAGTCGTACTACAGGGGCGTCCCTACGAGCAGTACTTC. Protein sequence: CSVEVVLQGRPYEQYF.

Remarks on this clone: At one boundary the junction diverges from the germline segment, which might be a read error. The J gene is TRBJ1-2, the V gene TRBV4-2; 8 bases are shared with TRBD1. This CDR3 has 15 residues. Germline CDR1 reads LGHNA; CDR2 reads YNFKEQ. As DNA, the CDR3 is TGTGCCAGCAGCCAAGGACAGGGGAGGGTGGAAGGCTACCCCTTC. It translates to CASSQGQGRVEGYPF.

This chain links TRBV10-3 with TRBJ1-3, with D uncertain. V lost 8 bases, J lost 0 bases, and 11 bases lay in between. The CDR3 is 14 residues long. The V gene's germline CDR1 is ENHRY and CDR2 SYGVKD. The CDR3 region is CAIGSGSSGNTIYF. In DNA, the CDR3 is TGTGCCATCGGCAGCGGAAGCTCTGGAAACACCATATATTTT.

This clone showed up just a few times. V usage is TRBV30 and J usage is TRBJ2-5; 7 nucleotides line up with TRBD1. Trimming took 0 bases from V and 3 from J; bases not matched to a gene: 7. CDR1 and CDR2 (germline): GTSNPN, SVGIG (reference sequence). The CDR3 has 15 amino acids. The CDR3: CAWSVGYGTEETQYF. The CDR3 DNA reads as TGTGCCTGGAGTGTGGGCTACGGGACAGAAGAGACCCAGTACTTC.

This chain joins TRBV5-1 and TRBJ2-1; TRBD1 matches at 11 bases. CDR3 length: 17 residues. The V gene end was trimmed by 4 bases and the J gene end by 12 bases; junction bases not matched to a gene: 18. Germline loops: CDR1 SGHRS, CDR2 YFSETQ. CDR3: CASSLASGTGGLAGQFF. CDR3 sequence (DNA): TGCGCCAGCAGCCTGGCATCCGGGACAGGGGGTCTAGCGGGGCAGTTCTTC.

On this clone: At one boundary the junction diverges from the germline segment, which might be a read error. The chain couples TRBV6-6 to TRBJ2-7; possible D gene TRBD1, 6 bases. Germline CDR1 and CDR2: MNHNY and SVGAGI (reference sequence). The length of the CDR3 is 12 residues. CDR3 protein: CAGSRGHHEQYF. The DNA of the CDR3 is TGTGCCGGCAGCAGGGGACACCACGAGCAGTACTTC.

This sequence joins TRBV29-1 and TRBJ1-6; 7 bases are shared with TRBD1. CDR1 SQVTM and CDR2 ANQGSEA come from the germline V gene. V shed 7 bases and J 7 bases; nucleotides not matched to a gene: 13. The CDR3 length is 15 residues. Written as DNA, the CDR3 is TGCAGCGCCCCCGCCCAGGGGGTGGGAAATTCACCCCTCCACTTT. The encoded protein is CSAPAQGVGNSPLHF.

This rearrangement joins TRBV10-3 to TRBJ1-2; 9 bases are a match to TRBD1. This CDR3 is built from 14 residues. V gave up 4 bases and J gave up 2 bases; unmatched junction bases: 2. Germline V gene sequence: CDR1 ENHRY, CDR2 SYGVKD. In DNA, the CDR3 is TGTGCCATCAGTGGGGGGACAGGGAACTATGGCTACACCTTC. This codes for CAISGGTGNYGYTF.

This clone came up once. The V gene is TRBV2, the J gene TRBJ1-5; D remains ambiguous. V shed 6 bases and J shed 0 bases, with 15 bases lying between them. Germline CDR1 and CDR2: SNHLY and FYNNEI. The length of the CDR3 is 16 residues. CDR3 coding DNA: TGTGCCAGCAGCGCCGTGAGGCAGTTTAGCAATCAGCCCCAGCATTTT. Translating gives CASSAVRQFSNQPQHF.

This clone came up once. V and J are TRBV30 and TRBJ1-2; the D is unclear. CDR1 and CDR2 (germline): GTSNPN, SVGIG (reference sequence). CDR3 length: 12 residues. V lost 2 bases and J 4 bases, leaving 8 bases between the germline ends. CDR3 amino acids: CAWSSAFYGYTF. The CDR3 DNA reads as TGTGCCTGGAGTAGCGCGTTCTATGGCTACACCTTC.

V usage is TRBV9 and J usage is TRBJ2-5, with 10 positions matching TRBD2. J lost 2 bases, V lost 0 bases, and 4 bases had no gene match. Germline values: CDR1 SGDLS, CDR2 YYNGEE. The CDR3 covers 16 residues. CDR3 DNA: TGTGCCAGCAGCGTAGAGCGGACTAGCGGTCAAGAGACCCAGTACTTC. Protein sequence: CASSVERTSGQETQYF. The whole variable domain, remainder taken from reference TRBV9 and TRBJ2-5, is DSGVTQTPKHLITATGQRVTLRCSPRSGDLSVYWYQQSLDQGLQFLIQYYNGEERAKGNILERFSAQQFPDLHSELNLSSLELGDSALYFCASSVERTSGQETQYFGPGTRLLVL.

As concerns this clone: A far larger clone is a single base away, which makes a read error likely. The rearrangement links TRBV5-6 to TRBJ2-5; D call uncertain. The CDR3 is made up of 16 amino acids. The germline V gene encodes CDR1 SGHDT and CDR2 YYEEEE. V lost 4 bases, J lost 0 bases, and 16 bases lay in between. DNA for the CDR3: TGTGCCAGCAGCCACCTCCCCGCGCCTTACCAAGAGACCCAGTACTTC. Residues: CASSHLPAPYQETQYF.

The chain uses TRBV5-1 and TRBJ1-2; D is uncertain. The V gene lost 0 bases and the J gene lost 6 bases, with 12 bases spanning the gap. Looked up from germline, CDR1 is SGHRS and CDR2 is YFSETQ. The CDR3 sequence is 14 residues long. CDR3 sequence: CASSLGSSSDGYTF. The CDR3 bases are TGCGCCAGCAGCTTGGGATCTAGTTCTGATGGCTACACCTTC.

This clone has a handful of counts. The chain couples TRBV6-1 to TRBJ1-2; a weak D match, TRBD1 (6 bases). With 3 bases removed from V and 2 bases from J, the gap between germline ends came to 7 bases. Germline lookup yields CDR1 MNHNS and CDR2 SASEGT. CDR3 size: 13 residues. The chain's CDR3 is CASSDRGNYGYTF. In DNA form, the CDR3 reads TGTGCCAGCAGTGACAGGGGCAACTATGGCTACACCTTC.

The chain combines TRBV15 with TRBJ1-1; D call uncertain. The germline V and J ends were trimmed by 0 bases and 4 bases, with 9 bases remaining between them. Germline V CDR1 and CDR2: LNHNV, YYDKDF (reference sequence). This CDR3 has 14 amino acids. The CDR3 DNA is TGTGCCACCAGCAGAGACTTGGGCACCACTGAAGCTTTCTTT. Translation: CATSRDLGTTEAFF.

This clone was detected a few times. This chain links TRBV5-1 with TRBJ2-5; TRBD1 agrees at 12 bases. The CDR3 totals 15 residues. The V segment lost 4 bases and the J segment 4 bases; nucleotides outside the gene matches: 5. CDR1 is SGHRS, CDR2 YFSETQ, per germline. CDR3 protein: CASSRGTGGRETQYF. Here the CDR3 DNA reads TGCGCCAGCAGCCGGGGGACAGGGGGCAGAGAGACCCAGTACTTC.

The chain combines TRBV5-3 with TRBJ1-3; D may be TRBD1 (5 bases). TRBV5-3 is reported as an ORF; its role is uncertain. Trimming pared 2 bases from V and 2 bases from J, leaving 8 bases between. This CDR3 contains 14 residues. The CDR3 DNA reads TGTGCCAGAAGCTTAGCGGGGCCTGGAAACACCATATATTTT. This codes for CARSLAGPGNTIYF.

This clone showed up just a few times. The chain links TRBV4-3 to TRBJ1-6; D is ambiguous. The CDR3 covers 15 residues. Per the germline V gene, CDR1 is LGHNA and CDR2 is YSLEER. The germline V and J ends were trimmed by 6 bases and 6 bases, with 15 bases remaining between them. CDR3 nucleotide sequence: TGCGCCAGCAGAATCCGGCCGGGTACTAATTCACCCCTCCACTTT. Translating it yields CASRIRPGTNSPLHF.

In its sample, this clone was seen a few times. The CDR3 loop reads CASSLAGSTSYEQYF. The CDR3 DNA reads TGTGCCAGCAGCTTAGCGGGCTCCACGTCCTACGAGCAGTACTTC. The chain employs TRBV5-4 and TRBJ2-7; the D gene is possibly TRBD2 (6 bases). The V end lost 2 bases, the J end lost 1 base, and 13 bases lay between the germline ends. The CDR3 totals 15 residues. In germline, CDR1 is SGHNT, CDR2 YYREEE (reference sequence).

This chain links TRBV7-3 with TRBJ2-7; 10 bases are a match to TRBD1. The V gene end was trimmed by 5 bases and the J gene end by 5 bases; junction bases not matched to a gene: 3. Germline-derived CDR1 and CDR2 are SGHTA and FQGTGA. The CDR3 loop spans 13 amino acids. The CDR3 coding sequence is TGTGCCAGCAGCCGGGACAGGGGCGACGAGCAGTACTTC. Protein: CASSRDRGDEQYF.

This clone has a handful of counts. The chain employs TRBV5-1 and TRBJ2-5, with 9 bases that match TRBD1. Matching the DNA end better, TRBJ2-7 makes the J call doubtful. Germline V gene data show CDR1 as SGHRS and CDR2 as YFSETQ. CDR3 length: 13 residues. The CDR3 spells CASSPGQGLEQYF. DNA for the CDR3: TGCGCCAGCAGCCCAGGACAGGGGCTCGAGCAGTACTTC.

The chain combines TRBV6-6 with TRBJ2-2, with D tentatively TRBD1 (6 bases). The V end was cut by 5 bases, the J end by 4 bases, with 14 bases between. In germline, CDR1 is MNHNY, CDR2 SVGAGI (reference sequence). The CDR3 loop spans 15 amino acids. The CDR3 sequence is CASSSRGFITGELFF. DNA of the CDR3: TGTGCCAGCAGTAGCAGGGGCTTTATCACCGGGGAGCTGTTTTTT.